This TCR beta chain was found in a study of blood T cell repertoires in COVID-19. Source study methods: Reference gene primer amplification in the assay estimated nucleated cell counts. Generated by immunoSEQ multiplex PCR, the TCRdb table keeps only in-frame clones and is missing some. D and trimming were read from the DNA, whereas the V and J calls and clone size are those reported in that table. Seen here are 210,000 or so clones, 88% observed once, and the top ten hold around 1.6%. Germline CDR1 and CDR2: MNHEY and SVGAGI. This CDR3 region has 13 residues. V dropped 8 bases and J dropped 7 bases, with 17 bases sitting between them.

Source material: peripheral blood. This receptor was identified in a man between 18 and 35 years old with active or convalescent COVID-19. This chain uses TRBV6-5 with TRBJ1-2; tentatively, D is TRBD1 (6 bases). CDR3 residues: CASRNREGGGYTF. The CDR3 coding sequence is TGTGCCAGCCGTAACAGGGAAGGAGGTGGCTACACCTTC.